Sequencing of this T cell receptor (beta chain) was carried out in a study of T cells in Graves' hyperthyroidism and ophthalmopathy. Study-wide context: Any treatment followed the collection of peripheral blood at initial diagnosis. Study-wide findings and caveats: Ophthalmopathy and stable hyperthyroidism were separated by a 13 V-J model.

TCR beta CDR3 regions were amplified from RNA transcripts. The HTBI primer set served for first-round RT-PCR of the TCR CDR3. TCRdb reanalysed the multiplex PCR reads using MiXCR and keeps one entry per CDR3 protein. The table records 450,000 to 600,000 distinct CDR3 sequences, 14% of them present only once. The table lists this clonotype with a few counts. Its antigen is undetermined. The TCR comes from a woman in her thirties or forties with Graves' hyperthyroidism. Sequencing input: blood.

CDR3 sequence: CASSTRTGTNYGYTF. In DNA, the CDR3 is TGTGCCAGCAGTACCCGGACAGGGACTAACTATGGCTACACCTTC. The chain has TRBV2 and TRBJ1-2; 8 nucleotides line up with TRBD1. Germline lookup yields CDR1 SNHLY and CDR2 FYNNEI. The length of the CDR3 is 15 residues. V trimming: 5 bases; J trimming: 0 bases; junction bases outside the gene matches: 5.